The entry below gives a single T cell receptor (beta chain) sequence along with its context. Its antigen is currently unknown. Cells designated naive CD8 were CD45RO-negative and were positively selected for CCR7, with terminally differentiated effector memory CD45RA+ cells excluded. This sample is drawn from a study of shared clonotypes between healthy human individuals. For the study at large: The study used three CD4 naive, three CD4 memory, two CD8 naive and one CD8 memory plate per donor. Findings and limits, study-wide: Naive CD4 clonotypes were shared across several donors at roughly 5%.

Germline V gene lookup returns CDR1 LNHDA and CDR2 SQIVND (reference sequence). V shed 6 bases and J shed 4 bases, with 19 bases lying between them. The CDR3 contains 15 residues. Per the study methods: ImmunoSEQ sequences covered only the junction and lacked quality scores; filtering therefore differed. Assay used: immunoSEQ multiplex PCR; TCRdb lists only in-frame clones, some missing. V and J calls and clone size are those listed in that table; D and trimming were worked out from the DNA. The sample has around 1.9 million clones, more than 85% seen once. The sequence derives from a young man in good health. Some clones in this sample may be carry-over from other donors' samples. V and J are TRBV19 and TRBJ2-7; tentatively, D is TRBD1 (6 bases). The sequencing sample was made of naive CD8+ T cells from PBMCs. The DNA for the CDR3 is TGTGCCAGTAGCCCCGGTGGGGGCCAACATTACGAGCAGTACTTC. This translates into CASSPGGGQHYEQYF.